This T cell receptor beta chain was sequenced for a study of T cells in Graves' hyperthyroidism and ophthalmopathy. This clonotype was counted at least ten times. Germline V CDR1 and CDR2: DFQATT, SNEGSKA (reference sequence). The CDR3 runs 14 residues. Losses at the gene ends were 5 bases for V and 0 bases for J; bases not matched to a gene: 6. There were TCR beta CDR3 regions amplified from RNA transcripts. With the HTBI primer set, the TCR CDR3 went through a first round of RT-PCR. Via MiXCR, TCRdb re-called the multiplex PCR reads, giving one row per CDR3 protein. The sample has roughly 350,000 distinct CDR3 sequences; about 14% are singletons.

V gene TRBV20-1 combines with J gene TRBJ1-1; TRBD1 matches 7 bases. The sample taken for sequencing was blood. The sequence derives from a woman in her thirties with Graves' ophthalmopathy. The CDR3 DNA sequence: TGCAGTGCTCAGACAGGGCCCATGAACACTGAAGCTTTCTTT. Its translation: CSAQTGPMNTEAFF.